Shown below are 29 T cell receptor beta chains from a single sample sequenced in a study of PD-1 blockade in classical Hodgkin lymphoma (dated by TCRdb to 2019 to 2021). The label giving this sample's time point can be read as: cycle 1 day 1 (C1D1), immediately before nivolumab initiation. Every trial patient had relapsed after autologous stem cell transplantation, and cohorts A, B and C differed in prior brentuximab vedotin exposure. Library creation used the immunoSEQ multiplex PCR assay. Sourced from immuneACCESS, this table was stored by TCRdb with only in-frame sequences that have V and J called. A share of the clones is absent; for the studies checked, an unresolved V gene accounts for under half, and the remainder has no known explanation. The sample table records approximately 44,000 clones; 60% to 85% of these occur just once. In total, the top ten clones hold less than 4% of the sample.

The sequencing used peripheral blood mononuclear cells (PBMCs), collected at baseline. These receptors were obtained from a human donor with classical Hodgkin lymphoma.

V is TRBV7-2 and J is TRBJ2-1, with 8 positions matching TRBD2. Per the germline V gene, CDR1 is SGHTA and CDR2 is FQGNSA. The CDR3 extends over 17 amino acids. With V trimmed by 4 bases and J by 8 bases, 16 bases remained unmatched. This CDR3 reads CASSSPVGREERDEQFF. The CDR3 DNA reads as TGTGCCAGCAGCTCCCCCGTGGGGCGGGAGGAGAGGGATGAGCAGTTCTTC. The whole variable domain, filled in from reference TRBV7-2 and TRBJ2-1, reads GAGVSQSPSNKVTEKGKDVELRCDPISGHTALYWYRQSLGQGLEFLIYFQGNSAPDKSGLPSDRFSAERTGGSVSTLTIQRTQQEDSAVYLCASSSPVGREERDEQFFGPGTRLTVL.

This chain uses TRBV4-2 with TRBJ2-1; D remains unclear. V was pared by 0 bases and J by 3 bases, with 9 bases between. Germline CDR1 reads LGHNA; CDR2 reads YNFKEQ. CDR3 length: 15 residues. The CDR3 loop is CASSQDEGNYNEQFF. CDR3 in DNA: TGTGCCAGCAGCCAAGATGAAGGGAACTACAATGAGCAGTTCTTC.

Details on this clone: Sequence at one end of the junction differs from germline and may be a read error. CDR3 residues: CASSLEGGNTEAFF. The CDR3 coding sequence is TGTGCCAGCAGTTTAGAGGGGGGGAACACTGAAGCTTTCTTT. The J gene is TRBJ1-1, the V gene TRBV13, with D perhaps matching TRBD1 (6 bases). CDR1 and CDR2 (germline): PRHDT, FYEKMQ (reference sequence). The CDR3 runs 14 residues.

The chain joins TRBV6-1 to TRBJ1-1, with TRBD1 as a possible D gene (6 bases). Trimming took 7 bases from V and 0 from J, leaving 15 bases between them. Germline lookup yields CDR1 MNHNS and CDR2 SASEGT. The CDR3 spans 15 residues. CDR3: CASILEGVLNTEAFF. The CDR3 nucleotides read TGTGCCAGCATCCTAGAGGGGGTTCTGAACACTGAAGCTTTCTTT.

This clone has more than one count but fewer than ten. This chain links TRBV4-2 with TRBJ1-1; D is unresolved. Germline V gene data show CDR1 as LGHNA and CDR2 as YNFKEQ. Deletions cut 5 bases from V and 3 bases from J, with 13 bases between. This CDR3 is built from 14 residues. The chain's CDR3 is CASSSPPGYTEAFF. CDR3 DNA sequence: TGTGCCAGCAGCTCCCCTCCGGGGTACACTGAAGCTTTCTTT.

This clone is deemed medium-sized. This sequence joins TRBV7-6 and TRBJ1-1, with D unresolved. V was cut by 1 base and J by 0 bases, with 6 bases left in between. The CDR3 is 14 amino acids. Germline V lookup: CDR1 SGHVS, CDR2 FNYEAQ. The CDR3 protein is CASSLGEMNTEAFF. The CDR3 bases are TGTGCCAGCAGCTTAGGAGAGATGAACACTGAAGCTTTCTTT.

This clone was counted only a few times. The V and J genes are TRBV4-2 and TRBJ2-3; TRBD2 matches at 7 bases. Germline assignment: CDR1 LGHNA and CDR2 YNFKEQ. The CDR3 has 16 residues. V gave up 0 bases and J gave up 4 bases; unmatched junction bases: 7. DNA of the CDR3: TGTGCCAGCAGCCAAGATCGACGACTAGCTTCAGATACGCAGTATTTT. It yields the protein CASSQDRRLASDTQYF.

In DNA form, the CDR3 reads TGTGCCAGCAGCCAAGATGGGACAGGCCAATACGAGCAGTACTTC. This gives the protein CASSQDGTGQYEQYF. The J gene is TRBJ2-7, the V gene TRBV14; 8 positions agree with TRBD1. The germline gives CDR1 SGHDN, CDR2 FVKESK. The V and J ends lost 0 bases and 4 bases, in that order; junction bases with no gene match: 5. The CDR3 has 15 amino acids.

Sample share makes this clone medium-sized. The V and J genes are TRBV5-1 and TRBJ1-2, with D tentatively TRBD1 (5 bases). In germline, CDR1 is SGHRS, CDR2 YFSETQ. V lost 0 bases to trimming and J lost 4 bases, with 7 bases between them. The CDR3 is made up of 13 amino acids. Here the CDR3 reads CASSLGGAYGYTF. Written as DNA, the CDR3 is TGCGCCAGCAGCTTGGGAGGGGCCTATGGCTACACCTTC. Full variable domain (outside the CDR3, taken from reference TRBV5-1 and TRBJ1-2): KAGVTQTPRYLIKTRGQQVTLSCSPISGHRSVSWYQQTPGQGLQFLFEYFSETQRNKGNFPGRFSGRQFSNSRSEMNVSTLELGDSALYLCASSLGGAYGYTFGSGTRLTVV.

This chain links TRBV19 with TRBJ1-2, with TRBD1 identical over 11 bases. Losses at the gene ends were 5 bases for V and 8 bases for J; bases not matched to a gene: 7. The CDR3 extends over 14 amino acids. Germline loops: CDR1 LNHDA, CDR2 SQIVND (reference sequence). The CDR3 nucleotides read TGTGCCAGTAGTCCCGGACAGGGGGCGATCGGCTACACCTTC. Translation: CASSPGQGAIGYTF.

CDR3 nucleotides: TGTGCCAGCAGTGAGCGGGGGGGCCACAATGAGCAGTTCTTC. It codes for CASSERGGHNEQFF. This rearrangement joins TRBV6-4 to TRBJ2-1; TRBD2 agrees at 9 bases. The CDR3 totals 14 residues. V gave up 3 bases and J gave up 5 bases; unmatched junction bases: 2. The V gene's germline CDR1 is MRHNA and CDR2 SNTAGT.

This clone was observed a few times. Written as DNA, the CDR3 is TGTGCCATCAGTGAGTCGATGGGGACAGGGGACGAGGGCTACACCTTC. Translating it yields CAISESMGTGDEGYTF. The J gene is TRBJ1-2, the V gene TRBV10-3; 10 nucleotides match TRBD1. From germline, CDR1 is ENHRY and CDR2 SYGVKD. The V segment lost 0 bases and the J segment 8 bases; nucleotides outside the gene matches: 9. This CDR3 region has 16 residues.

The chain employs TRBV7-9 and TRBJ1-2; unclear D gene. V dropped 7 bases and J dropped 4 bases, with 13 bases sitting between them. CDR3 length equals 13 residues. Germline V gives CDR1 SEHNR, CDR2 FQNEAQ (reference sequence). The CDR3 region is CASTTAPIYGYTF. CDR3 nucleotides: TGTGCCAGCACCACAGCCCCCATCTATGGCTACACCTTC.

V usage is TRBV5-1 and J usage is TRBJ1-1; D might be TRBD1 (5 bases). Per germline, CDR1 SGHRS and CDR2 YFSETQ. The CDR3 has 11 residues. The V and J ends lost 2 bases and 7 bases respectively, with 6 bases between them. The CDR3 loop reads CASSFGGEAFF. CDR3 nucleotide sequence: TGCGCCAGCAGCTTCGGGGGTGAAGCTTTCTTT.

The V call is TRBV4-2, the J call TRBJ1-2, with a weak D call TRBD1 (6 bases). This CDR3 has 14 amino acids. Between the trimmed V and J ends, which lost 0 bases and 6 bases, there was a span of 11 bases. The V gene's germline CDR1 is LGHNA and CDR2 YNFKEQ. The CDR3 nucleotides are TGTGCCAGCAGCCAAGAAACAGGGCGTGATGGCTACACCTTC. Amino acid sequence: CASSQETGRDGYTF.

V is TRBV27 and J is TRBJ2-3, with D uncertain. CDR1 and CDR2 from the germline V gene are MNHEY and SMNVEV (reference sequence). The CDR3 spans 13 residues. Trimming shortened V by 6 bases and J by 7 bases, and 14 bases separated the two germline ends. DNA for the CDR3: TGTGCCAGCAGACCGAGTCTGTTCTATACGCAGTATTTT. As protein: CASRPSLFYTQYF.

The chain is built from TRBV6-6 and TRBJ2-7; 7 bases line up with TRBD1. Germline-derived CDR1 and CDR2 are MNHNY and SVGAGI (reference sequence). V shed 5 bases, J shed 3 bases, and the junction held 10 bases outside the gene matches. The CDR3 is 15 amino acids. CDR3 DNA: TGTGCCAGCAGTCCCAACCGGGACAGAAACTACGAGCAGTACTTC. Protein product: CASSPNRDRNYEQYF.

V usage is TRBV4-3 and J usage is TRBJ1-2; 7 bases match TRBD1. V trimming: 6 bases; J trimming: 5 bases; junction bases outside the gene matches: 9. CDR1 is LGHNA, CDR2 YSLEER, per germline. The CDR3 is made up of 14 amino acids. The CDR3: CASRRTGDLYGYTF. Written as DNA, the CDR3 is TGCGCCAGCAGAAGAACAGGGGACCTTTATGGCTACACCTTC.

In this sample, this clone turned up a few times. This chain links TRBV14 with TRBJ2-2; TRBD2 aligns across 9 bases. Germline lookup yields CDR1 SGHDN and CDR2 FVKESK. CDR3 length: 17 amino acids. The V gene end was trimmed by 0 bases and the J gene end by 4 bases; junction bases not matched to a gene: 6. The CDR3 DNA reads TGTGCCAGCAGCCAAGAATTAATAGCGGGGGCCACCGGGGAGCTGTTTTTT. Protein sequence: CASSQELIAGATGELFF.

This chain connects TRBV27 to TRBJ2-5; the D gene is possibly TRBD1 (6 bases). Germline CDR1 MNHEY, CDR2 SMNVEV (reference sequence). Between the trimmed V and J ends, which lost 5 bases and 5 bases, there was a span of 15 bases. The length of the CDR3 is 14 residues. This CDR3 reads CASSARGILETQYF. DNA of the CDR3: TGTGCCAGCAGTGCCAGGGGAATACTGGAGACCCAGTACTTC.

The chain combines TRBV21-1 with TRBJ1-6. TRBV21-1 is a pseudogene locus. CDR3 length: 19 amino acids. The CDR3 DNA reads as TGTGCCAGCAGCAAAATAACGGTGCCCCCGGGATTCTATAATTCACCCCTCCACTTT. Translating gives CASSKITVPPGFYNSPLHF.

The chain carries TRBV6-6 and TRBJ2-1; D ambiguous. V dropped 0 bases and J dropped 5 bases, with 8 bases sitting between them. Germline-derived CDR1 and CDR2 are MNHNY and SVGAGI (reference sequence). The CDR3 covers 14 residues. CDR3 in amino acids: CASSYSASHNEQFF. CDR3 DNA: TGTGCCAGCAGTTACTCGGCCAGTCACAATGAGCAGTTCTTC.

The CDR3 loop reads CASSLVGTNEKLFF. CDR3 DNA: TGTGCCAGCAGTCTAGTTGGAACTAATGAAAAACTGTTTTTT. The V call is TRBV28, the J call TRBJ1-4; unclear D gene. Germline loops: CDR1 MDHEN, CDR2 SYDVKM. Trimming removed 5 bases at V and 1 base at J, with 8 bases between. The CDR3 loop spans 14 amino acids. The complete variable domain, with remaining parts taken from reference TRBV28 and TRBJ1-4, reads DVKVTQSSRYLVKRTGEKVFLECVQDMDHENMFWYRQDPGLGLRLIYFSYDVKMKEKGDIPEGYSVSREKKERFSLILESASTNQTSMYLCASSLVGTNEKLFFGSGTQLSVL.

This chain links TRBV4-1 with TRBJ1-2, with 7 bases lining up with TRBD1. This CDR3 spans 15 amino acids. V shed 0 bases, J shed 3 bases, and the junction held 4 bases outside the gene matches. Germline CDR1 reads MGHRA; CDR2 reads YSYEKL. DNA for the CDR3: TGCGCCAGCAGCCAAGATCAGGGGGTCGACTATGGCTACACCTTC. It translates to CASSQDQGVDYGYTF.

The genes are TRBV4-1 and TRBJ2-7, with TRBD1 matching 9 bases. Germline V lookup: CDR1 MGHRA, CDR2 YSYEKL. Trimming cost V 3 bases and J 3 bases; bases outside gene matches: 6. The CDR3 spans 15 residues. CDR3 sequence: CASSQGQGPIYEQYF. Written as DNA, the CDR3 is TGCGCCAGCAGCCAGGGACAGGGACCTATCTACGAGCAGTACTTC.

CDR3 sequence: CASGLAYRVGEYEAFF. In nucleotides, the CDR3 is TGTGCTAGTGGTTTGGCATATCGGGTAGGGGAGTATGAAGCTTTCTTT. The chain joins TRBV12-5 to TRBJ1-1, with D possibly being TRBD1 (5 bases). Trimming cost V 1 base and J 7 bases, with 19 bases left between them. Germline V gene data show CDR1 as LGHNT and CDR2 as FRNRAP. The length of the CDR3 is 16 residues. Based on the CDR3 plus reference TRBV12-5 and TRBJ1-1, the full variable domain is DARVTQTPRHKVTEMGQEVTMRCQPILGHNTVFWYRQTMMQGLELLAYFRNRAPLDDSGMPKDRFSAEMPDATLATLKIQPSEPRDSAVYFCASGLAYRVGEYEAFFGQGTRLTVV.

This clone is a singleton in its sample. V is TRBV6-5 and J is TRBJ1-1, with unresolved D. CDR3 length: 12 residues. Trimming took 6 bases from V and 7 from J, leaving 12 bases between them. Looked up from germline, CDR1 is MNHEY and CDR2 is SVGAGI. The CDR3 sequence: CASSPTEREAFF. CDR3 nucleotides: TGTGCCAGCAGCCCTACGGAGCGTGAAGCTTTCTTT.

This chain's CDR3 is CASSQDWGNEQYF. The CDR3 nucleotides read TGCGCCAGCAGCCAAGATTGGGGCAACGAGCAGTACTTC. The chain combines TRBV4-1 with TRBJ2-7; possible D gene TRBD1, 5 bases. Germline V gene data show CDR1 as MGHRA and CDR2 as YSYEKL. Trimming cost V 0 bases and J 5 bases, with 8 bases left between them. CDR3 length: 13 amino acids.

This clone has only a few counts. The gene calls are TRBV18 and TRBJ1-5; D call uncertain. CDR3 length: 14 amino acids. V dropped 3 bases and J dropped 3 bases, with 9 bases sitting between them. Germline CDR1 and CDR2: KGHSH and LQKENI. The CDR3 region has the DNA TGTGCCAGCTCACCGGCAGACTTCAATCAGCCCCAGCATTTT. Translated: CASSPADFNQPQHF.